This TCR beta chain was sequenced in a study of shared clonotypes between healthy human individuals. Study details: Each donor's CD8 memory used one plate, CD8 naive two, each CD4 subset three. General study results and limits: Some naive CD4 clonotypes, 4.5% to 5.5%, turned up in common across several donors.

With regard to this clone: Its antigen remains unknown.

Those who donated were healthy HIV-negative adults, with no recent acute infections or vaccinations reported. V lost 0 bases, J lost 1 base, and 7 bases lay in between. CDR3 length: 14 residues. Germline assignment: CDR1 MNHEY and CDR2 SMNVEV (reference sequence). Sequencing was performed with immunoSEQ multiplex PCR; in TCRdb, only in-frame clones are kept and a portion is missing. The data hold 150,000 to 200,000 clones, with roughly 93% observed a single time. The chain is built from TRBV27 and TRBJ2-7; D gene unclear. This receptor was taken from a young woman in good health. Sequencing input: naive CD4+ T cells sorted from blood. The subset is: CD45RA+ positively selected. The CDR3 loop is CASSLSAASYEQYF. CDR3 bases: TGTGCCAGCAGTTTATCCGCCGCGTCCTACGAGCAGTACTTC.